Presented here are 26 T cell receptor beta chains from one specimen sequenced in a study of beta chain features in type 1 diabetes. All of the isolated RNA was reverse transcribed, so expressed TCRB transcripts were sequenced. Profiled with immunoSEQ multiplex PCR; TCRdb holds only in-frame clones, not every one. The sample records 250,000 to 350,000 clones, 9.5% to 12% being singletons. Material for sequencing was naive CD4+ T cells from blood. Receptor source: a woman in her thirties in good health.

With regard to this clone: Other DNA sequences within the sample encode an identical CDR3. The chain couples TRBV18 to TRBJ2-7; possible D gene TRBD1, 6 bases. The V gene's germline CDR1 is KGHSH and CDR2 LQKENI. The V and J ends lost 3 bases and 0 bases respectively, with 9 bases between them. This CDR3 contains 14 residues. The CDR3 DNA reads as TGTGCCAGCTCACCTAGGGACAACTCCTACGAGCAGTACTTC. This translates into CASSPRDNSYEQYF.

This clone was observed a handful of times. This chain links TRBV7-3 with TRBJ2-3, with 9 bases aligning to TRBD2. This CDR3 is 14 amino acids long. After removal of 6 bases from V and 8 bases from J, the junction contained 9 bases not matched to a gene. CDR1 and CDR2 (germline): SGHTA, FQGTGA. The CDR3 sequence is CASSSGTSPPTQYF. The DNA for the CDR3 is TGTGCCAGCAGTAGCGGGACTAGCCCGCCTACGCAGTATTTT.

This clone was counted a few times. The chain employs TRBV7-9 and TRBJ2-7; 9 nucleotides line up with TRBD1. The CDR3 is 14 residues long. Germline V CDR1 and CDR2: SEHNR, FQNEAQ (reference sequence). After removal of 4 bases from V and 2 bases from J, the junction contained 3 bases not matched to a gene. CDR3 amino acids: CASSWGQGTYEQYF. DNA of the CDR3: TGTGCCAGCAGCTGGGGACAGGGCACCTACGAGCAGTACTTC.

In nucleotides, the CDR3 is TGTGCCAGCAGCACACTAGGAGATACGCAGTATTTT. It is translated as CASSTLGDTQYF. The gene calls are TRBV7-3 and TRBJ2-3; TRBD2 is a possible D gene (5 bases). From germline, CDR1 is SGHTA and CDR2 FQGTGA. V lost 5 bases and J 5 bases, leaving 8 bases between the germline ends. This CDR3 has 12 residues. Full variable domain (outside the CDR3, taken from reference TRBV7-3 and TRBJ2-3): GAGVSQTPSNKVTEKGKYVELRCDPISGHTALYWYRQSLGQGPEFLIYFQGTGAADDSGLPNDRFFAVRPEGSVSTLKIQRTERGDSAVYLCASSTLGDTQYFGPGTRLTVL.

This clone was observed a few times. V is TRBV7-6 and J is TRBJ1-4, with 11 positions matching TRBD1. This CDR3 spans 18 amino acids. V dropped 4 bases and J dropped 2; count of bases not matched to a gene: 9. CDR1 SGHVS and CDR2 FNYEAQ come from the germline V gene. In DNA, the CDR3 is TGTGCCAGCAGCTCTAAGGACAGGGGGCTCGCGACTAATGAAAAACTGTTTTTT. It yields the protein CASSSKDRGLATNEKLFF. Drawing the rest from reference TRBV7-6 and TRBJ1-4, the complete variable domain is GAGVSQSPRYKVTKRGQDVALRCDPISGHVSLYWYRQALGQGPEFLTYFNYEAQQDKSGLPNDRFSAERPEGSISTLTIQRTEQRDSAMYRCASSSKDRGLATNEKLFFGSGTQLSVL.

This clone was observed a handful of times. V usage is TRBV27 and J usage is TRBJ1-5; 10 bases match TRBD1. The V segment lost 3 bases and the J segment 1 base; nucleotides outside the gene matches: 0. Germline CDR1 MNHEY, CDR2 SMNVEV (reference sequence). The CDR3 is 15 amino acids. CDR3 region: CASSLDRGSNQPQHF. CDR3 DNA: TGTGCCAGCAGTTTGGACAGGGGGAGCAATCAGCCCCAGCATTTT.

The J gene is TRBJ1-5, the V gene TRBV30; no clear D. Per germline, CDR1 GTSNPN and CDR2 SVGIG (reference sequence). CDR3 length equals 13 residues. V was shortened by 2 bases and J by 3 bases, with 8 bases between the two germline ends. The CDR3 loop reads CAWSPRDNQPQHF. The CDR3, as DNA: TGTGCCTGGAGTCCACGGGACAATCAGCCCCAGCATTTT.

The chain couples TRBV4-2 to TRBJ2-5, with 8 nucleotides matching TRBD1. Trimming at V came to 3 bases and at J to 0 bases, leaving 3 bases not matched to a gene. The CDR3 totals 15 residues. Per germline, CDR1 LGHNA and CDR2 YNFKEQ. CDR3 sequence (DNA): TGTGCCAGCAGCCATTACAGGGGGAACCAAGAGACCCAGTACTTC. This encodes CASSHYRGNQETQYF.

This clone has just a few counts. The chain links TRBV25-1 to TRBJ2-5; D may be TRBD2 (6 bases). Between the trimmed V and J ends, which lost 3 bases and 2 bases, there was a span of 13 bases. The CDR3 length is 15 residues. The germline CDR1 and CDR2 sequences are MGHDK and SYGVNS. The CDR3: CASSDAGRVQETQYF. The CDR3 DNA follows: TGTGCCAGCAGTGATGCGGGACGCGTACAAGAGACCCAGTACTTC.

The CDR3 protein is CAWSVYYEQYF. Here the CDR3 DNA reads TGTGCCTGGAGTGTATATTACGAGCAGTACTTC. This rearrangement joins TRBV30 to TRBJ2-7; D gene uncertain. V shed 0 bases and J shed 4 bases, with 4 bases lying between them. Germline lookup yields CDR1 GTSNPN and CDR2 SVGIG (reference sequence). This CDR3 is 11 amino acids long.

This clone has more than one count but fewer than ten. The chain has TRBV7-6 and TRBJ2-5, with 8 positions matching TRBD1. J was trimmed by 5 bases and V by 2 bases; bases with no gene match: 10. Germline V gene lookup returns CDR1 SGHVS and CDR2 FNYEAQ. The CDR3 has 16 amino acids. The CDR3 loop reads CASSLSPSGGGETQYF. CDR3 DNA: TGTGCCAGCAGCTTATCCCCCTCAGGGGGCGGGGAGACCCAGTACTTC.

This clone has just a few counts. CDR3 sequence (DNA): TGTGCCAGCAGCCGTTACGCAGGGGACCTGAATGAAAAACTGTTTTTT. Translated, it gives CASSRYAGDLNEKLFF. The gene calls are TRBV13 and TRBJ1-4; D might be TRBD1 (6 bases). The germline V gene has CDR1 PRHDT and CDR2 FYEKMQ (reference sequence). Trimming cost V 5 bases and J 5 bases, with 18 bases left between them. CDR3 length: 16 amino acids.

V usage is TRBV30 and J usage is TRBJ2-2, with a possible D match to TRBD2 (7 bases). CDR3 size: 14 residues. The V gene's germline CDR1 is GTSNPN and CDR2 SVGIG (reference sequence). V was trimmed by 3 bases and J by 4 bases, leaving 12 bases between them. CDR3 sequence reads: CAWSGGLGTGELFF. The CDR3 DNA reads TGTGCCTGGAGCGGGGGGCTGGGCACCGGGGAGCTGTTTTTT.

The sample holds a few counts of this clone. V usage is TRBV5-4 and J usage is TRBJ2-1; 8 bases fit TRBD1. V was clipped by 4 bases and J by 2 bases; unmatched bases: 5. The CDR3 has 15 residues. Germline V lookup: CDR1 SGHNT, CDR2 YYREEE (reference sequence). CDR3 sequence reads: CASSNGQGTYNEQFF. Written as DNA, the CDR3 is TGTGCCAGCAGCAACGGACAGGGTACCTACAATGAGCAGTTCTTC.

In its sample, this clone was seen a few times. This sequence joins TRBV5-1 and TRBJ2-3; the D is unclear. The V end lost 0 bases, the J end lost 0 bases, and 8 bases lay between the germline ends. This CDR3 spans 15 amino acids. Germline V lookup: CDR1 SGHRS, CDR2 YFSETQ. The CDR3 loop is CASSLGAFSTDTQYF. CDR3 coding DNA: TGCGCCAGCAGCTTGGGGGCATTCAGCACAGATACGCAGTATTTT. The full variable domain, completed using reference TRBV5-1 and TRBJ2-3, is KAGVTQTPRYLIKTRGQQVTLSCSPISGHRSVSWYQQTPGQGLQFLFEYFSETQRNKGNFPGRFSGRQFSNSRSEMNVSTLELGDSALYLCASSLGAFSTDTQYFGPGTRLTVL.

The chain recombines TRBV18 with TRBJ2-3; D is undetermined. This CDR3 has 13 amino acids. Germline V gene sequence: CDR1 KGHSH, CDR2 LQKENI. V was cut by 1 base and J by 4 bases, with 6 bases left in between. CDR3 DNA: TGTGCCAGCTCACCACGAGGAGCAGATACGCAGTATTTT. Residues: CASSPRGADTQYF. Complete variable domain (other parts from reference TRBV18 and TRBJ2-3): NAGVMQNPRHLVRRRGQEARLRCSPMKGHSHVYWYRQLPEEGLKFMVYLQKENIIDESGMPKERFSAEFPKEGPSILRIQQVVRGDSAAYFCASSPRGADTQYFGPGTRLTVL.

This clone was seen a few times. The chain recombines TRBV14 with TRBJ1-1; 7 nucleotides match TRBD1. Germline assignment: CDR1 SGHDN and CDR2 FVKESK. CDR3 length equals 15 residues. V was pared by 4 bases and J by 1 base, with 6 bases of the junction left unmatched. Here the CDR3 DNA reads TGTGCCAGCAGCCCCCCGGGACAGAGGAACACTGAAGCTTTCTTT. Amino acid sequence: CASSPPGQRNTEAFF.

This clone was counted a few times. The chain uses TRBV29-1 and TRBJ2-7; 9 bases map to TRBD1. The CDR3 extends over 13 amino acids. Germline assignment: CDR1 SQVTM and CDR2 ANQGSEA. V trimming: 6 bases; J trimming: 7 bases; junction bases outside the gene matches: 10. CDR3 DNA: TGCAGCGTGGCCGGGACAGGGACGGGGGAGCAGTACTTC. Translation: CSVAGTGTGEQYF.

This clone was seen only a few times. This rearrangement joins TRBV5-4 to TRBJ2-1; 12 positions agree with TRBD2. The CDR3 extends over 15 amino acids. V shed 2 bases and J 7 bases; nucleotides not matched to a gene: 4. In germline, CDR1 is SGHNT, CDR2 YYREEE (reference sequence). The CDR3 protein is CASSFSSGRGNEQFF. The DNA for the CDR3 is TGTGCCAGCAGCTTTTCTAGCGGGAGGGGGAATGAGCAGTTCTTC.

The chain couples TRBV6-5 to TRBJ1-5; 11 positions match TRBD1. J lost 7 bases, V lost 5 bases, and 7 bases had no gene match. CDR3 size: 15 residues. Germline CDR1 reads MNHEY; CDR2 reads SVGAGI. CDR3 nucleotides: TGTGCCAGCAGTCCCACGGGGGACAGGGGGCAGCCCCAGCATTTT. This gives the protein CASSPTGDRGQPQHF.

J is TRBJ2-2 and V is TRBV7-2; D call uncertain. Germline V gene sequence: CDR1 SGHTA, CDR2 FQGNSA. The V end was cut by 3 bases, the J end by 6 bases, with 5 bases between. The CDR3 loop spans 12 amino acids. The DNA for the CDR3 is TGTGCCAGCAGCTTCGTCTCCGGGGAGCTGTTTTTT. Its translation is CASSFVSGELFF.

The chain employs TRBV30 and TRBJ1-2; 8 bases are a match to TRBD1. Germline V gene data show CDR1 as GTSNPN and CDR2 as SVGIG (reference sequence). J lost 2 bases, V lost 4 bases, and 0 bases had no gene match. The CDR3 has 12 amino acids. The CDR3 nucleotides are TGTGCCTGGACAGGGGGCAACTATGGCTACACCTTC. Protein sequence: CAWTGGNYGYTF.

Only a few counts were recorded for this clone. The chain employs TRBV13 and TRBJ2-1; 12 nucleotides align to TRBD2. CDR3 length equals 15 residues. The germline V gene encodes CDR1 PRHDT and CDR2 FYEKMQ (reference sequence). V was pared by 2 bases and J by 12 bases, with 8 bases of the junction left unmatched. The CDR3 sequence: CASSLTATSGRRQFF. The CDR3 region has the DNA TGTGCCAGCAGCTTAACCGCGACTAGCGGGAGAAGGCAGTTCTTC.

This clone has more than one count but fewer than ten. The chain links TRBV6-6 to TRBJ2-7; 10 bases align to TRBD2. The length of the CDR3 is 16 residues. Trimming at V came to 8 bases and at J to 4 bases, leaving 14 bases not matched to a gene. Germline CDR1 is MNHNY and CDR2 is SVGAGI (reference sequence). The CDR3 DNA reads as TGTGCCAGCGCCCACCCCAGCGGGAGGGCCAAATACGAGCAGTACTTC. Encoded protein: CASAHPSGRAKYEQYF.

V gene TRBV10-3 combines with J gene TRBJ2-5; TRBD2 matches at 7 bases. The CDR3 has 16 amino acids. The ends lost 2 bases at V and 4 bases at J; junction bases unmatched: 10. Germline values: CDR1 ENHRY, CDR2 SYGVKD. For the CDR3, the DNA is TGTGCCATCAGTGAGAAAGGGAGGGCCCGCGGAGAGACCCAGTACTTC. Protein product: CAISEKGRARGETQYF.

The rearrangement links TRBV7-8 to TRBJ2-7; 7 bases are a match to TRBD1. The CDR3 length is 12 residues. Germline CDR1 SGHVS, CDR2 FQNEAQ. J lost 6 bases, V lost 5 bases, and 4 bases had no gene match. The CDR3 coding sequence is TGTGCCAGCAGCGTCGCAGGGGGCGAGCAGTACTTC. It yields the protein CASSVAGGEQYF.